Below are 15 T cell receptor beta chains sequenced from a single sample in a study of OX40 agonist ivuxolimab in advanced cancers. The table came from immunoSEQ multiplex PCR; TCRdb's copy has only in-frame clones and leaves some out. The top ten clones hold 0.55% to 0.7% of a sample with some 83,000 clones, approximately 91% of them seen once. The specimen comprised CD4+ or CD8+ T cells sorted from blood, sampled in a trial of the OX40 agonist ivuxolimab. These receptors originate from an adult with an advanced solid tumor such as melanoma, head and neck, liver or kidney cancer.

This clone has more than one count but fewer than ten. Here the CDR3 reads CASLSGRAAGELFF. The CDR3 DNA reads TGTGCCAGCCTTAGCGGGAGGGCCGCCGGGGAGCTGTTTTTT. This chain connects TRBV6-4 to TRBJ2-2; 11 nucleotides agree with TRBD2. The CDR3 runs 14 residues. The germline gives CDR1 MRHNA, CDR2 SNTAGT. V lost 8 bases and J lost 6; bases outside the gene matches: 5.

V is TRBV28 and J is TRBJ1-1; D not certain. Trimming shortened V by 8 bases and J by 0 bases, and 7 bases separated the two germline ends. Germline assignment: CDR1 MDHEN and CDR2 SYDVKM. This CDR3 contains 12 residues. CDR3 DNA: TGTGCCAGCGTCAATGTGAACACTGAAGCTTTCTTT. Translation: CASVNVNTEAFF.

This clone has only a few counts. V is TRBV28 and J is TRBJ1-4, with 7 bases that match TRBD1. The germline CDR1 and CDR2 sequences are MDHEN and SYDVKM. This CDR3 spans 13 amino acids. With 6 bases clipped from V and 3 bases from J, the junction kept 1 base outside the gene matches. CDR3 sequence: CASRDRANEKLFF. The CDR3 DNA sequence: TGTGCCAGCAGAGACAGGGCTAATGAAAAACTGTTTTTT.

This clone was observed a single time. The V call is TRBV5-1, the J call TRBJ2-4; TRBD2 might be the D (7 bases). This CDR3 has 13 amino acids. Trimming left V 4 bases short and J 7 bases short, with 12 bases between. The germline CDR1 and CDR2 sequences are SGHRS and YFSETQ. The CDR3 nucleotides read TGCGCCAGCAGCCCTTCGGGGGGCAACATTCAGTACTTC. Its protein is CASSPSGGNIQYF.

The CDR3 protein is CASSVGGTDTQYF. CDR3 sequence (DNA): TGTGCCAGCTCAGTGGGAGGCACAGATACGCAGTATTTT. V is TRBV18 and J is TRBJ2-3, with D possibly matching TRBD2 (5 bases). V lost 5 bases, J lost 1 base, and 7 bases lay in between. The CDR3 contains 13 residues. From germline, CDR1 is KGHSH and CDR2 LQKENI.

The chain couples TRBV9 to TRBJ2-7; D possibly corresponds to TRBD2 (6 bases). V lost 0 bases, J lost 0 bases, and 10 bases lay in between. Germline V gene sequence: CDR1 SGDLS, CDR2 YYNGEE. The CDR3 has 15 residues. The CDR3 sequence: CASSVGGLGSYEQYF. The CDR3 DNA reads as TGTGCCAGCAGCGTAGGGGGACTGGGCTCCTACGAGCAGTACTTC.

This chain joins TRBV7-9 and TRBJ1-2; 7 positions match TRBD1. Germline V gene sequence: CDR1 SEHNR, CDR2 FQNEAQ (reference sequence). The length of the CDR3 is 15 residues. V lost 5 bases to trimming and J lost 7 bases; unmatched junction nucleotides: 13. CDR3: CASSPRDSQAGGYTF. The CDR3 coding sequence is TGTGCCAGCAGCCCCCGGGACAGTCAAGCGGGTGGCTACACCTTC.

This clone occurred once. The chain has TRBV6-5 and TRBJ2-7, with D perhaps TRBD1 (6 bases). The CDR3 covers 15 residues. Between the trimmed V and J ends, which lost 7 bases and 2 bases, there was a span of 18 bases. Germline-derived CDR1 and CDR2 are MNHEY and SVGAGI. This CDR3 is CASTSDRQGTYEQYF. For the CDR3, the DNA is TGTGCCAGCACCTCTGATCGGCAGGGGACCTACGAGCAGTACTTC.

The rearrangement links TRBV9 to TRBJ1-5; D is unclear. From germline, CDR1 is SGDLS and CDR2 YYNGEE. The CDR3 is 13 residues long. The V end was cut by 2 bases, the J end by 9 bases, with 12 bases between. CDR3 sequence reads: CASSVSEGRPQHF. For the CDR3, the DNA is TGTGCCAGCAGCGTGTCGGAAGGTCGGCCCCAGCATTTT.

The chain joins TRBV28 to TRBJ2-5; 11 nucleotides line up with TRBD1. Per the germline V gene, CDR1 is MDHEN and CDR2 is SYDVKM. The CDR3 length is 16 residues. V dropped 4 bases and J dropped 1; count of bases not matched to a gene: 5. CDR3: CASSSSGTGGQETQYF. The CDR3 region has the DNA TGTGCCAGCAGTTCCTCCGGGACAGGGGGCCAAGAGACCCAGTACTTC.

The V call is TRBV6-5, the J call TRBJ1-1; 8 nucleotides align to TRBD1. The CDR3 contains 14 residues. J gave up 9 bases and V 2 bases, and 8 bases lay outside the gene matches. Germline values: CDR1 MNHEY, CDR2 SVGAGI. The CDR3 DNA reads as TGTGCCAGCAGTTACAGACAGGGGAAACCCCAAGCTTTCTTT. It encodes CASSYRQGKPQAFF.

The V call is TRBV15, the J call TRBJ1-4; D may be TRBD1 (5 bases). The CDR3 runs to 15 residues. The V gene's germline CDR1 is LNHNV and CDR2 YYDKDF (reference sequence). V lost 1 base and J 8 bases, leaving 14 bases between the germline ends. The CDR3 sequence is CATSRGGRGVEKLFF. In nucleotides, the CDR3 is TGTGCCACCAGCAGAGGGGGTAGAGGGGTAGAAAAACTGTTTTTT.

The J gene is TRBJ2-7, the V gene TRBV7-2; D possibly matches TRBD1 or TRBD2 (5 bases each). V gave up 4 bases and J gave up 4 bases, with 14 bases separating them. This CDR3 is 14 amino acids long. The germline V gene encodes CDR1 SGHTA and CDR2 FQGNSA. DNA of the CDR3: TGTGCCAGCAGCTCCCGTCAGGGACGGTACGAGCAGTACTTC. This sequence encodes CASSSRQGRYEQYF.

The chain is built from TRBV28 and TRBJ1-3, with TRBD1 matching over 9 bases. This CDR3 spans 16 amino acids. In germline, CDR1 is MDHEN, CDR2 SYDVKM. Losses at the gene ends were 8 bases for V and 1 base for J; bases not matched to a gene: 9. Here the CDR3 reads CASVSDRGRSGNTIYF. CDR3 coding DNA: TGTGCCAGCGTCAGTGACAGGGGGAGATCTGGAAACACCATATATTTT.

The chain employs TRBV18 and TRBJ1-5; D perhaps matches TRBD1 (5 bases). Germline V gene lookup returns CDR1 KGHSH and CDR2 LQKENI. The CDR3 loop spans 14 amino acids. V shed 4 bases and J shed 0 bases, with 7 bases lying between them. This CDR3 is CASSQGHSNQPQHF. CDR3 nucleotide sequence: TGTGCCAGCTCACAGGGGCATAGCAATCAGCCCCAGCATTTT.